Following are 20 T cell receptor beta chains from one sample sequenced in a study of Tregs in tolerant kidney transplant recipients. Their cognate antigens are unknown. The data were produced by immunoSEQ multiplex PCR, yet TCRdb's version contains in-frame clones alone and is incomplete. Found here are more than 25,000 clones, about 79% of them singletons; the top ten hold 2% to 2.5%. The specimen sequenced was Tregs from blood cultured with allogeneic cells. The receptors derive from a human donor in good health.

The V gene is TRBV25-1, the J gene TRBJ1-5, with D possibly TRBD1 on 5 matching bases. In germline, CDR1 is MGHDK, CDR2 SYGVNS. There are 15 residues in the CDR3. V dropped 6 bases and J dropped 0 bases, with 12 bases sitting between them. The CDR3 sequence is CASSARQYSNQPQHF. The CDR3 DNA follows: TGTGCCAGCAGCGCCAGACAGTATAGCAATCAGCCCCAGCATTTT.

The chain links TRBV5-6 to TRBJ1-2; D call uncertain. CDR1 is SGHDT, CDR2 YYEEEE, per germline. Trimming stripped 7 bases from V and 8 bases from J, with 18 bases between. CDR3 size: 13 residues. The CDR3 nucleotides are TGTGCCAGCCGGTTGGGCGGTCCCCGGGGCTACACCTTC. It yields the protein CASRLGGPRGYTF.

A single count supports this clone. The rearrangement joins TRBV6-1 to TRBJ1-3; maybe TRBD1 (5 bases). CDR1 is MNHNS and CDR2 is SASEGT in the germline V gene. This CDR3 spans 16 amino acids. Trimming shortened V by 2 bases and J by 0 bases, and 11 bases separated the two germline ends. This CDR3 reads CASSETDSYSGNTIYF. Written as DNA, the CDR3 is TGTGCCAGCAGTGAAACCGACAGTTACTCTGGAAACACCATATATTTT.

The chain couples TRBV5-4 to TRBJ2-3; tentative D call: TRBD1 (6 bases). From germline, CDR1 is SGHNT and CDR2 YYREEE (reference sequence). The CDR3 runs 16 residues. Trimming shortened V by 2 bases and J by 1 base, and 14 bases separated the two germline ends. Here the CDR3 reads CASSFHRVRRTDTQYF. CDR3 DNA: TGTGCCAGCAGCTTCCACAGGGTACGTCGCACAGATACGCAGTATTTT.

The chain joins TRBV7-2 to TRBJ2-7; TRBD2 matches 11 bases. The CDR3 contains 16 residues. The V gene's germline CDR1 is SGHTA and CDR2 FQGNSA. The V segment lost 1 base and the J segment 3 bases; nucleotides outside the gene matches: 5. In DNA form, the CDR3 reads TGTGCCAGCAGCTTAGAACATACTAGCGGGGGCTACGAGCAGTACTTC. Translated, it gives CASSLEHTSGGYEQYF.

The gene calls are TRBV7-9 and TRBJ2-1, with 13 bases aligning to TRBD2. The junction had 1 base not matched to a gene; V was cut back by 2 bases and J by 6 bases. The CDR3 has 15 amino acids. In germline, CDR1 is SEHNR, CDR2 FQNEAQ (reference sequence). The CDR3 loop reads CASSLWTSGSNEQFF. CDR3 nucleotides: TGTGCCAGCAGCTTATGGACTAGCGGGAGCAATGAGCAGTTCTTC. The full variable domain, in which reference TRBV7-9 and TRBJ2-1 provide the parts outside the CDR3, is DTGVSQNPRHKITKRGQNVTFRCDPISEHNRLYWYRQTLGQGPEFLTYFQNEAQLEKSRLLSDRFSAERPKGSFSTLEIQRTEQGDSAMYLCASSLWTSGSNEQFFGPGTRLTVL.

This clone has more than one count but fewer than ten. The V gene is TRBV25-1, the J gene TRBJ2-2; tentatively, D is TRBD1 (6 bases). The V gene's germline CDR1 is MGHDK and CDR2 SYGVNS. Trimming pared 8 bases from V and 1 base from J, leaving 17 bases between. This CDR3 region has 16 residues. The chain's CDR3 is CASAGTGSKNTGELFF. Written as DNA, the CDR3 is TGTGCCAGCGCGGGTACAGGGAGCAAGAACACCGGGGAGCTGTTTTTT.

The gene calls are TRBV6-1 and TRBJ2-2; D is ambiguous. Looked up from germline, CDR1 is MNHNS and CDR2 is SASEGT. There are 14 residues in the CDR3. V lost 5 bases to trimming and J lost 0 bases, with 7 bases between them. CDR3 nucleotide sequence: TGTGCCAGCAGTTTCACCGCGAACACCGGGGAGCTGTTTTTT. It specifies CASSFTANTGELFF.

This chain uses TRBV18 with TRBJ2-7; D uncertain. CDR1 KGHSH and CDR2 LQKENI come from the germline V gene. V was clipped by 1 base and J by 0 bases, with 7 bases between them. CDR3 length: 14 residues. The CDR3 loop is CASSPQGNSYEQYF. DNA for the CDR3: TGTGCCAGCTCACCACAAGGGAACTCCTACGAGCAGTACTTC.

J is TRBJ2-5 and V is TRBV30; 9 bases align to TRBD1. V shed 0 bases and J 4 bases; nucleotides not matched to a gene: 9. The CDR3 loop spans 16 amino acids. Germline V gene data show CDR1 as GTSNPN and CDR2 as SVGIG (reference sequence). This CDR3 is CAWSVFLVDRGETQYF. CDR3 nucleotide sequence: TGTGCCTGGAGTGTATTCCTTGTGGACAGGGGAGAGACCCAGTACTTC.

Only one count was recorded for this clone. The chain uses TRBV18 and TRBJ2-2; D may be TRBD2 (5 bases). V was clipped by 8 bases and J by 6 bases, with 13 bases between them. Germline CDR1 and CDR2: KGHSH and LQKENI. The CDR3 runs 13 residues. The chain's CDR3 is CASRRLSAGELFF. For the CDR3, the DNA is TGTGCCAGCCGCCGACTAAGCGCCGGGGAGCTGTTTTTT.

V is TRBV7-2 and J is TRBJ2-3; 8 positions match TRBD2. The length of the CDR3 is 15 residues. The V gene's germline CDR1 is SGHTA and CDR2 FQGNSA. Losses at the gene ends were 8 bases for V and 0 bases for J; bases not matched to a gene: 7. CDR3 residues: CASGLAGVSTDTQYF. CDR3 coding DNA: TGTGCCAGCGGCCTAGCGGGCGTTAGCACAGATACGCAGTATTTT.

This clone turned up a few times. The chain employs TRBV6-1 and TRBJ1-5; D is ambiguous. Germline V gives CDR1 MNHNS, CDR2 SASEGT. Between the trimmed V and J ends, which lost 7 bases and 7 bases, there was a span of 17 bases. CDR3 size: 14 residues. The CDR3 bases are TGTGCCAGCACCCCAAGTGGCAGATCCCAGCCCCAGCATTTT. Its protein product is CASTPSGRSQPQHF.

This clone was seen just once. This rearrangement joins TRBV5-6 to TRBJ1-1; D gene unclear. Germline V gives CDR1 SGHDT, CDR2 YYEEEE. V was shortened by 3 bases and J by 1 base, with 10 bases between the two germline ends. The CDR3 consists of 14 residues. CDR3 loop: CASSSLDRNTEAFF. The CDR3 DNA reads as TGTGCCAGCAGCTCCCTCGACCGGAACACTGAAGCTTTCTTT.

Only a few counts were recorded for this clone. J is TRBJ2-2 and V is TRBV19; 8 bases line up with TRBD2. This CDR3 has 14 amino acids. The germline V gene encodes CDR1 LNHDA and CDR2 SQIVND (reference sequence). V lost 6 bases, J lost 6 bases, and 6 bases stayed unmatched. CDR3 in amino acids: CASRSAGAAGELFF. Here the CDR3 DNA reads TGTGCCAGTAGGTCAGCGGGAGCGGCCGGGGAGCTGTTTTTT.

The CDR3 region has the DNA TGTGCCAGCAGCGTATCCCCCGGGGACTCTGAGCAGTTCTTC. Translation: CASSVSPGDSEQFF. This chain uses TRBV9 with TRBJ2-1; perhaps TRBD2 as D (6 bases). V gave up 1 base and J gave up 9 bases, with 14 bases separating them. CDR1 and CDR2 (germline): SGDLS, YYNGEE. The CDR3 runs 14 residues.

This clone was recorded once. This chain connects TRBV7-9 to TRBJ2-7; 7 nucleotides match TRBD2. The V gene end was trimmed by 5 bases and the J gene end by 2 bases; junction bases not matched to a gene: 9. The length of the CDR3 is 15 residues. Germline CDR1 and CDR2: SEHNR and FQNEAQ (reference sequence). CDR3 DNA: TGTGCCAGCAGCCCGACGGGGGGTGTTACCTACGAGCAGTACTTC. Translated: CASSPTGGVTYEQYF.

The V and J genes are TRBV7-3 and TRBJ2-5; D perhaps matches TRBD1 (7 bases). Trimming shortened V by 5 bases and J by 4 bases, and 14 bases separated the two germline ends. This CDR3 is built from 14 residues. Per the germline V gene, CDR1 is SGHTA and CDR2 is FQGTGA. The DNA for the CDR3 is TGTGCCAGCAGCCGACAGGGAGGAAGAGAGACCCAGTACTTC. Translating gives CASSRQGGRETQYF. The variable domain in full, with the rest retrieved from reference TRBV7-3 and TRBJ2-5, is GAGVSQTPSNKVTEKGKYVELRCDPISGHTALYWYRQSLGQGPEFLIYFQGTGAADDSGLPNDRFFAVRPEGSVSTLKIQRTERGDSAVYLCASSRQGGRETQYFGPGTRLLVL.

The chain recombines TRBV5-1 with TRBJ2-3; a possible D gene is TRBD2 (7 bases). Per the germline V gene, CDR1 is SGHRS and CDR2 is YFSETQ. The CDR3 is 13 amino acids. Trimming pared 7 bases from V and 3 bases from J, leaving 12 bases between. The CDR3 reads CASGRGGTDTQYF. CDR3 bases: TGCGCCAGCGGGAGGGGGGGAACAGATACGCAGTATTTT.

The chain combines TRBV29-1 with TRBJ2-7; perhaps TRBD2 as D (7 bases). The ends were cut back, 4 bases at V and 5 bases at J, with 18 bases in the middle. This CDR3 contains 14 residues. Germline V lookup: CDR1 SQVTM, CDR2 ANQGSEA. The CDR3 spells CSVVPGGRGHEQYF. CDR3 DNA sequence: TGCAGCGTTGTCCCGGGAGGCAGGGGCCACGAGCAGTACTTC.